Shown below are 27 T cell receptor beta chains from a single sample sequenced in a study of blood T cell repertoires in COVID-19. Sequencing was performed with immunoSEQ multiplex PCR; in TCRdb, only in-frame clones are kept and a portion is missing. The sample has 150,000 to 200,000 clones, roughly 80% seen once. Sequencing input: peripheral blood. The receptors were sampled from a woman older than 75 with acute or convalescent COVID-19.

The chain employs TRBV27 and TRBJ2-5; the match to TRBD2 covers 9 bases. Germline values: CDR1 MNHEY, CDR2 SMNVEV (reference sequence). CDR3 length: 18 amino acids. V was pared by 4 bases and J by 1 base, with 13 bases of the junction left unmatched. This chain's CDR3 is CASSWRTQGSGGQETQYF. Written as DNA, the CDR3 is TGTGCCAGCAGTTGGCGAACGCAGGGTAGCGGGGGCCAAGAGACCCAGTACTTC.

V is TRBV2 and J is TRBJ2-3; 13 bases fit TRBD2. CDR3 length: 16 amino acids. Germline V gene sequence: CDR1 SNHLY, CDR2 FYNNEI. V lost 4 bases to trimming and J lost 4 bases; unmatched junction nucleotides: 5. Here the CDR3 DNA reads TGTGCCAGCAGTGCACTAGCGGGGGGGTTCGCAGATACGCAGTATTTT. This codes for CASSALAGGFADTQYF. Full variable domain (missing parts from reference TRBV2 and TRBJ2-3): EPEVTQTPSHQVTQMGQEVILRCVPISNHLYFYWYRQILGQKVEFLVSFYNNEISEKSEIFDDQFSVERPDGSNFTLKIRSTKLEDSAMYFCASSALAGGFADTQYFGPGTRLTVL.

V usage is TRBV7-3 and J usage is TRBJ2-2; 7 nucleotides agree with TRBD2. V shed 5 bases and J 3 bases; nucleotides not matched to a gene: 12. CDR1 and CDR2 (germline): SGHTA, FQGTGA. The CDR3 extends over 17 amino acids. CDR3: CASSPLSGRKDTGELFF. The DNA of the CDR3 is TGTGCCAGCAGCCCCTTATCCGGGAGGAAGGACACCGGGGAGCTGTTTTTT.

This chain uses TRBV11-2 with TRBJ2-5; TRBD1 matches at 7 bases. V was clipped by 1 base and J by 5 bases; unmatched bases: 4. The CDR3 is 14 residues long. Germline CDR1 and CDR2: SGHAT and FQNNGV. Written as DNA, the CDR3 is TGTGCCAGCAGCTTAGGTTTCAGGGGGGAGACCCAGTACTTC. Amino acids: CASSLGFRGETQYF. Full variable domain (rest looked up from reference TRBV11-2 and TRBJ2-5): EAGVAQSPRYKIIEKRQSVAFWCNPISGHATLYWYQQILGQGPKLLIQFQNNGVVDDSQLPKDRFSAERLKGVDSTLKIQPAKLEDSAVYLCASSLGFRGETQYFGPGTRLLVL.

This clone was picked up one time. This chain uses TRBV5-1 with TRBJ2-3; D is ambiguous. With 4 bases removed from V and 0 bases from J, the gap between germline ends came to 9 bases. Germline CDR1 and CDR2: SGHRS and YFSETQ. CDR3 length: 14 amino acids. The CDR3 loop is CASSRQTSTDTQYF. In nucleotides, the CDR3 is TGCGCCAGCAGCCGACAAACTAGCACAGATACGCAGTATTTT.

Remarks on this clone: Distinct nucleotide sequences in the sample also encode this CDR3. This chain uses TRBV19 with TRBJ1-5; D is unclear. The germline V gene has CDR1 LNHDA and CDR2 SQIVND (reference sequence). The CDR3 is 15 residues long. V gave up 3 bases and J gave up 1 base, with 10 bases separating them. The CDR3 DNA reads as TGTGCCAGTAGTATCCGGCGGCAGAGCAATCAGCCCCAGCATTTT. Its translation: CASSIRRQSNQPQHF.

This chain links TRBV25-1 with TRBJ1-2; possibly TRBD1 for D (6 bases). Germline-derived CDR1 and CDR2 are MGHDK and SYGVNS. With 7 bases removed from V and 6 bases from J, the gap between germline ends came to 15 bases. This CDR3 has 13 residues. The CDR3 nucleotides are TGTGCCAGCACCCGAGACAGGACAAATGGCTACACCTTC. Translating gives CASTRDRTNGYTF.

This chain joins TRBV7-9 and TRBJ2-5; the match to TRBD1 covers 8 bases. This CDR3 is built from 13 residues. Germline V gene sequence: CDR1 SEHNR, CDR2 FQNEAQ (reference sequence). V was pared by 5 bases and J by 7 bases, with 6 bases of the junction left unmatched. CDR3 coding DNA: TGTGCCAGCAGCACTGACAGGGGTGGGACCCAGTACTTC. It is translated as CASSTDRGGTQYF.

V is TRBV18 and J is TRBJ2-7; 9 bases line up with TRBD2. Unmatched junction bases numbered 8, after V lost 6 bases and J lost 2 bases. The CDR3 runs 15 residues. Germline V gene sequence: CDR1 KGHSH, CDR2 LQKENI. CDR3 nucleotide sequence: TGTGCCAGCTCCCCGACTAGCGGTGTACCCTACGAGCAGTACTTC. It encodes CASSPTSGVPYEQYF.

The V and J genes are TRBV28 and TRBJ2-7, with 14 bases fitting TRBD2. V lost 5 bases to trimming and J lost 9 bases; unmatched junction nucleotides: 21. The CDR3 loop spans 19 amino acids. Germline V gene data show CDR1 as MDHEN and CDR2 as SYDVKM. The DNA for the CDR3 is TGTGCCAGCAGTCCCCCCCTCGGGACTAGCGGGAGACTAGTCAGGAGGCAGTACTTC. Amino acids: CASSPPLGTSGRLVRRQYF.

The chain recombines TRBV6-5 with TRBJ1-2; 8 bases fit TRBD1. The CDR3 has 13 residues. V lost 11 bases, J lost 2 bases, and 7 bases stayed unmatched. CDR1 and CDR2 (germline): MNHEY, SVGAGI. The CDR3 coding sequence is TGTGCCGCCGGAGGGGACAGGAACTATGGCTACACCTTC. This translates into CAAGGDRNYGYTF.

The rearrangement uses TRBV4-1 and TRBJ2-1; 8 bases fit TRBD1. The junction had 4 bases not matched to a gene; V was cut back by 0 bases and J by 3 bases. CDR1 is MGHRA and CDR2 is YSYEKL in the germline V gene. This CDR3 is 16 amino acids long. CDR3 sequence reads: CASSQDRTGFYNEQFF. The CDR3 DNA reads TGCGCCAGCAGCCAAGATCGGACAGGGTTCTACAATGAGCAGTTCTTC.

This chain links TRBV9 with TRBJ1-4; D is possibly TRBD1 (5 bases). Germline CDR1 SGDLS, CDR2 YYNGEE. Trimming stripped 4 bases from V and 6 bases from J, with 19 bases between. This CDR3 comprises 16 residues. CDR3 protein: CASSPGSGVWHEKLFF. In DNA, the CDR3 is TGTGCCAGCAGCCCAGGGAGCGGGGTATGGCATGAAAAACTGTTTTTT.

This clone was detected only once. This chain links TRBV3-1 (or the pseudogene TRBV3-2) with TRBJ2-5; 7 nucleotides match TRBD2. Germline V gene lookup returns CDR1 LGHDT and CDR2 YNNKEL (reference sequence). After removal of 4 bases from V and 1 base from J, the junction contained 3 bases not matched to a gene. The CDR3 runs 14 residues. The CDR3 loop is CASSPGTTQETQYF. CDR3 DNA: TGTGCCAGCAGCCCCGGGACTACCCAAGAGACCCAGTACTTC.

The chain combines TRBV5-4 with TRBJ2-7, with 9 positions matching TRBD1. Germline V gene sequence: CDR1 SGHNT, CDR2 YYREEE (reference sequence). CDR3 length equals 15 residues. Germline trimming cut 1 base from V and 5 bases from J; bases unmatched to any gene: 7. CDR3 bases: TGTGCCAGCAGCTTGCCAGGACAGGGGTCCCACGAGCAGTACTTC. Translating it yields CASSLPGQGSHEQYF.

V gene TRBV4-1 combines with J gene TRBJ2-7; TRBD2 might be the D (5 bases). The length of the CDR3 is 15 residues. Trimming pared 4 bases from V and 6 bases from J, leaving 19 bases between. Germline-derived CDR1 and CDR2 are MGHRA and YSYEKL. The CDR3 DNA sequence: TGCGCCAGCAGCCCCGAGATAAGTCGACGGGGCGAGCAGTACTTC. This codes for CASSPEISRRGEQYF.

The chain carries TRBV3-1 (or the pseudogene TRBV3-2) and TRBJ2-5; D is possibly TRBD2 (6 bases). The germline V gene has CDR1 LGHDT and CDR2 YNNKEL (reference sequence). V was clipped by 4 bases and J by 1 base, with 7 bases between them. The CDR3 runs 13 residues. The CDR3 nucleotides read TGTGCCAGCAGCCGGGGGGTCCAAGAGACCCAGTACTTC. It yields the protein CASSRGVQETQYF.

This chain joins TRBV6-5 and TRBJ1-1; no definite D call. The V and J ends lost 1 base and 4 bases respectively, with 16 bases between them. This CDR3 is 16 amino acids long. Germline loops: CDR1 MNHEY, CDR2 SVGAGI. CDR3 sequence reads: CASSYFGVGEGTEAFF. CDR3 coding DNA: TGTGCCAGCAGTTACTTCGGGGTCGGGGAGGGCACTGAAGCTTTCTTT.

The V call is TRBV4-1, the J call TRBJ2-3; D gene unclear. CDR1 is MGHRA and CDR2 is YSYEKL in the germline V gene. CDR3 length equals 14 residues. Trimming removed 1 base from V and 3 bases from J, with 8 bases in between. The CDR3 DNA reads as TGCGCCAGCAGCCAAGTCACTCCTACAGATACGCAGTATTTT. It encodes CASSQVTPTDTQYF.

The chain links TRBV6-5 to TRBJ2-7, with TRBD2 matching 7 bases. V was clipped by 5 bases and J by 0 bases; unmatched bases: 7. CDR1 and CDR2 (germline): MNHEY, SVGAGI. The CDR3 is 15 amino acids. The CDR3 sequence: CASSRTGTNSYEQYF. For the CDR3, the DNA is TGTGCCAGCAGTCGAACCGGGACTAACTCCTACGAGCAGTACTTC.

In this sample, this clone turned up once. The rearrangement uses TRBV7-2 and TRBJ2-2; D perhaps matches TRBD1 (5 bases). The length of the CDR3 is 15 residues. In germline, CDR1 is SGHTA, CDR2 FQGNSA. With 3 bases removed from V and 1 base from J, the gap between germline ends came to 9 bases. CDR3 in amino acids: CASSFGQGNTGELFF. The CDR3 nucleotides are TGTGCCAGCAGCTTCGGGCAGGGGAACACCGGGGAGCTGTTTTTT.

This clone has a single count. The gene calls are TRBV5-1 and TRBJ1-4; 8 bases fit TRBD1. This CDR3 contains 14 residues. The V segment lost 4 bases and the J segment 8 bases; nucleotides outside the gene matches: 7. Germline-derived CDR1 and CDR2 are SGHRS and YFSETQ. CDR3 region: CASSPDREAEKLFF. DNA for the CDR3: TGCGCCAGCAGCCCGGACAGGGAGGCGGAAAAACTGTTTTTT. Variable domain in full (rest from reference TRBV5-1 and TRBJ1-4): KAGVTQTPRYLIKTRGQQVTLSCSPISGHRSVSWYQQTPGQGLQFLFEYFSETQRNKGNFPGRFSGRQFSNSRSEMNVSTLELGDSALYLCASSPDREAEKLFFGSGTQLSVL.

This clone has a single count. This sequence joins TRBV5-1 and TRBJ2-1, with TRBD1 matching over 12 bases. The trim removed 2 bases at V and 5 bases at J, leaving 2 bases unmatched. This CDR3 region has 15 residues. CDR1 is SGHRS and CDR2 is YFSETQ in the germline V gene. The CDR3 is CASSLRDRGHNEQFF. CDR3 DNA sequence: TGCGCCAGCAGCTTACGGGACAGGGGGCACAATGAGCAGTTCTTC.

This sequence joins TRBV3-1 (or the pseudogene TRBV3-2) and TRBJ1-4, with TRBD1 matching over 7 bases. The CDR3 covers 12 residues. CDR1 and CDR2 from the germline V gene are LGHDT and YNNKEL (reference sequence). Trimming cost V 4 bases and J 17 bases; bases outside gene matches: 10. The CDR3 sequence: CASSLLGDSQFF. The CDR3 coding sequence is TGTGCCAGCAGCCTTCTAGGGGACAGCCAATTTTTT.

The chain has TRBV19 and TRBJ2-3, with D tentatively TRBD2 (7 bases). Per the germline V gene, CDR1 is LNHDA and CDR2 is SQIVND (reference sequence). The germline V and J ends were trimmed by 6 bases and 0 bases, with 28 bases remaining between them. The CDR3 is made up of 20 amino acids. The CDR3 spells CASSSWGGGKTHGSTDTQYF. The CDR3 DNA reads TGTGCCAGTAGCAGCTGGGGGGGCGGGAAGACCCACGGTAGCACAGATACGCAGTATTTT.

J is TRBJ2-7 and V is TRBV19; 11 nucleotides match TRBD2. V shed 4 bases and J 5 bases; nucleotides not matched to a gene: 10. Germline V lookup: CDR1 LNHDA, CDR2 SQIVND (reference sequence). The CDR3 has 16 residues. CDR3 sequence: CASSNLAGGIYHEQYF. DNA of the CDR3: TGTGCCAGTAGTAATCTAGCGGGAGGTATCTACCACGAGCAGTACTTC.

This clone was observed at least ten times. The chain combines TRBV4-1 with TRBJ1-3, with 7 nucleotides matching TRBD1. This CDR3 contains 14 residues. The ends lost 3 bases at V and 2 bases at J; junction bases unmatched: 1. Looked up from germline, CDR1 is MGHRA and CDR2 is YSYEKL. DNA of the CDR3: TGCGCCAGCAGCCAGCAGGGGGCTGGAAACACCATATATTTT. Amino acids: CASSQQGAGNTIYF.